This note documents a single T cell receptor beta chain sequence. The sample comes from a study of blood T cell repertoires in COVID-19. Study at large: Researchers got acute and convalescent COVID-19 samples from the United States, Italy and Spain. PBMCs, B-cell-depleted T cells, or T cells provided the cDNA or gDNA that made up the material.

As processed by the authors: By means of reference gene primer amplification, nucleated cell counts were estimated. Profiling relied on immunoSEQ multiplex PCR, and the TCRdb table lists in-frame clones only, not all of them. That table is the source of V, J and clone size, and D and trimming were worked out from the DNA. The top ten clones hold less than 3% of a sample with fewer than 250,000 clones, 88% of them seen once. The CDR3 sequence is 14 residues long. The germline CDR1 and CDR2 sequences are KGHDR and SFDVKD. Unmatched junction bases numbered 3, after V lost 3 bases and J lost 3 bases. This clonotype was obtained from a woman aged 55-69 years with acute or convalescent COVID-19. The sample was peripheral blood. This chain connects TRBV24-1 to TRBJ2-5; 7 bases are a match to TRBD2. The CDR3 is CATSDLGTKETQYF. The DNA for the CDR3 is TGTGCCACCAGTGATCTCGGGACTAAAGAGACCCAGTACTTC.